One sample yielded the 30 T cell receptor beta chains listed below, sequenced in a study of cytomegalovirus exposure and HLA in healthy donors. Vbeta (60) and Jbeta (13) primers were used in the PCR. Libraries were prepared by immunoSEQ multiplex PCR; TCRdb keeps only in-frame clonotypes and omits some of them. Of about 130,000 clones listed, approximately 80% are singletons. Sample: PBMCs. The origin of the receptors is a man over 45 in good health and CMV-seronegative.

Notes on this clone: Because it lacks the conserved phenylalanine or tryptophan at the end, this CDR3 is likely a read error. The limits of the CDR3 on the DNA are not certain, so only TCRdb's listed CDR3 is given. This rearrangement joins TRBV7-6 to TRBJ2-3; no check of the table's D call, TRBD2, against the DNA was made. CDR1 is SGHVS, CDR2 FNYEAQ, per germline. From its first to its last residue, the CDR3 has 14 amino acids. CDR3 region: CASSPGATSGVYRL.

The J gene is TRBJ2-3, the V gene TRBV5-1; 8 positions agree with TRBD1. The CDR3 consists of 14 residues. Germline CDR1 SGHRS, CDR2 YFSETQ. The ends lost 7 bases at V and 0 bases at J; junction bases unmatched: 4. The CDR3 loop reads CASRQGASTDTQYF. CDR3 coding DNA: TGCGCCAGCCGCCAGGGGGCTAGCACAGATACGCAGTATTTT.

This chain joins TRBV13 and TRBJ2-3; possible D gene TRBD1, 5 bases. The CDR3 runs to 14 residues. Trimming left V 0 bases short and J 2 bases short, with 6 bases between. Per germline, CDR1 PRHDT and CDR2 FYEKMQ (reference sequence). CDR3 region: CASSLGRVTDTQYF. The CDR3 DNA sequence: TGTGCCAGCAGCTTAGGCAGGGTCACAGATACGCAGTATTTT.

The CDR3 protein is CASSLAATRGFYEQYF. DNA for the CDR3: TGTGCCAGCAGCTTGGCCGCGACAAGGGGCTTCTACGAGCAGTACTTC. The chain couples TRBV5-8 to TRBJ2-7; D might be TRBD1 (5 bases). Per germline, CDR1 SGHTS and CDR2 YDEGEE. V was pared by 0 bases and J by 3 bases, with 16 bases between. The length of the CDR3 is 16 residues.

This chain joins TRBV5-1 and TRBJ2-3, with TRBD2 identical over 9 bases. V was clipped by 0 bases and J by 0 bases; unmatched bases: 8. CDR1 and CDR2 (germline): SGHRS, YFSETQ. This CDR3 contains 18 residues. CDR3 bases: TGCGCCAGCAGCTTGGCCAGCGGGGGGCTACCTAGCACAGATACGCAGTATTTT. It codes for CASSLASGGLPSTDTQYF.

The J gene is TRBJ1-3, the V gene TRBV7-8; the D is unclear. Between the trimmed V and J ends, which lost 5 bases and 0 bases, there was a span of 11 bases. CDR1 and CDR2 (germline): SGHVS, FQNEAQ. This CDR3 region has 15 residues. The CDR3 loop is CASSQTGSSGNTIYF. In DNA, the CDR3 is TGTGCCAGCAGCCAGACCGGGAGCTCTGGAAACACCATATATTTT.

The CDR3 coding sequence is TGTGCCAGCAGTTACCCCGGGACAGGGGGTAGCTACACCTTC. It yields the protein CASSYPGTGGSYTF. The chain is built from TRBV6-5 and TRBJ1-2; TRBD1 matches 11 bases. V dropped 2 bases and J dropped 9; count of bases not matched to a gene: 5. The CDR3 length is 14 residues. In germline, CDR1 is MNHEY, CDR2 SVGAGI.

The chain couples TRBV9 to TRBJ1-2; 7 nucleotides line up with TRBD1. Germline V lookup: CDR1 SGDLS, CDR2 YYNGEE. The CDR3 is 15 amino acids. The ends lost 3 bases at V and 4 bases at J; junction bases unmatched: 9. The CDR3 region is CASSGYRGEGYGYTF. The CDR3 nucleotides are TGTGCCAGCAGCGGTTACAGGGGAGAGGGCTATGGCTACACCTTC.

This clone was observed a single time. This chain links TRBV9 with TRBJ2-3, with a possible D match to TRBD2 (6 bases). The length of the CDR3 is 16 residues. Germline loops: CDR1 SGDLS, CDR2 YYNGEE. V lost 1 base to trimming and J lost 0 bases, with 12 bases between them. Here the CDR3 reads CASSVSGGASTDTQYF. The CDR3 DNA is TGTGCCAGCAGCGTATCAGGCGGGGCTAGCACAGATACGCAGTATTTT.

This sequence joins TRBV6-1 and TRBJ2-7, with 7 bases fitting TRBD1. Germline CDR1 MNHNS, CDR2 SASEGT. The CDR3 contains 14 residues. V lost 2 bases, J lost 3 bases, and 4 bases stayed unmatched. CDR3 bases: TGTGCCAGCAGTGAAAGGGACAGAAACTACGAGCAGTACTTC. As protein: CASSERDRNYEQYF.

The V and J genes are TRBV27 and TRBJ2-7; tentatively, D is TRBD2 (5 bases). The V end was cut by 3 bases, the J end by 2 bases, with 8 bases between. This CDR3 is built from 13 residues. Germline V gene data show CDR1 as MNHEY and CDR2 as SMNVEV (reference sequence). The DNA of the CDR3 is TGTGCCAGCAGTTTCACCGGGACCTACGAGCAGTACTTC. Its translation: CASSFTGTYEQYF.

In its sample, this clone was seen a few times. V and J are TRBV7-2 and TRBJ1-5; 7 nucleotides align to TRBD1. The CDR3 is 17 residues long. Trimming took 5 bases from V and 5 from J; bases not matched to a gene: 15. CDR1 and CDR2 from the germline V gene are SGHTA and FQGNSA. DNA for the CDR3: TGTGCCAGCAGCCCATGGGTGGAGGGGGCTCCCGATCAGCCCCAGCATTTT. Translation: CASSPWVEGAPDQPQHF.

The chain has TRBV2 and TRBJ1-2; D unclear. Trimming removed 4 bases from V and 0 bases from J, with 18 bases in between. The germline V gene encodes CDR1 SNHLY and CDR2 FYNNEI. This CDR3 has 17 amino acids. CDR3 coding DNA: TGTGCCAGCAGTGTAGTTCTGTTAGGAGCAGCTAACTATGGCTACACCTTC. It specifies CASSVVLLGAANYGYTF.

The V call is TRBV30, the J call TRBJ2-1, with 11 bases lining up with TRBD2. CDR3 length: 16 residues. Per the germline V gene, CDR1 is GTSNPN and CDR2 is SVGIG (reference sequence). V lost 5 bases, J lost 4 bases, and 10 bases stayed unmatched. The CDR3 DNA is TGTGCCTGGGCTGGGGAGGGACTAGCGGATTACAATGAGCAGTTCTTC. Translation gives CAWAGEGLADYNEQFF. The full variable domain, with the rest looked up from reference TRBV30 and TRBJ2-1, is SQTIHQWPATLVQPVGSPLSLECTVEGTSNPNLYWYRQAAGRGLQLLFYSVGIGQISSEVPQNLSASRPQDRQFILSSKKLLLSDSGFYLCAWAGEGLADYNEQFFGPGTRLTVL.

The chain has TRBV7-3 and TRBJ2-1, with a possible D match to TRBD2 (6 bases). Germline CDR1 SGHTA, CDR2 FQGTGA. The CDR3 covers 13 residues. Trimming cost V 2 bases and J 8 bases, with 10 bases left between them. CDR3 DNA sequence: TGTGCCAGCAGCTTAGGGGACTCTTATGAGCAGTTCTTC. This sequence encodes CASSLGDSYEQFF. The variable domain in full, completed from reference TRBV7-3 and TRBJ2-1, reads GAGVSQTPSNKVTEKGKYVELRCDPISGHTALYWYRQSLGQGPEFLIYFQGTGAADDSGLPNDRFFAVRPEGSVSTLKIQRTERGDSAVYLCASSLGDSYEQFFGPGTRLTVL.

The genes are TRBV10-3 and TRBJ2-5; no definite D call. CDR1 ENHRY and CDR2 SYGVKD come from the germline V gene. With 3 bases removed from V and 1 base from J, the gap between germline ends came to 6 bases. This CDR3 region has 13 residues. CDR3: CAISDRFQETQYF. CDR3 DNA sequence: TGTGCCATCAGTGACAGGTTCCAAGAGACCCAGTACTTC.

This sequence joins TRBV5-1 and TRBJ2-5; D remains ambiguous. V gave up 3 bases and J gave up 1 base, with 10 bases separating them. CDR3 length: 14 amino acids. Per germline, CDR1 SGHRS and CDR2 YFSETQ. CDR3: CASSSTETQETQYF. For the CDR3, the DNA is TGCGCCAGCAGCTCAACAGAAACCCAAGAGACCCAGTACTTC. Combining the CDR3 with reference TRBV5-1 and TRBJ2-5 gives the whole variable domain KAGVTQTPRYLIKTRGQQVTLSCSPISGHRSVSWYQQTPGQGLQFLFEYFSETQRNKGNFPGRFSGRQFSNSRSEMNVSTLELGDSALYLCASSSTETQETQYFGPGTRLLVL.

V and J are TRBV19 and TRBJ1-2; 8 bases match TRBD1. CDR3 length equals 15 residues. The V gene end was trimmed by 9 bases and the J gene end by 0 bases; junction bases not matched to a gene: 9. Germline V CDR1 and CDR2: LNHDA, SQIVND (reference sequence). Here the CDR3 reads CASTRDRGANYGYTF. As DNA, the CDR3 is TGTGCCAGCACCAGAGACAGGGGAGCTAACTATGGCTACACCTTC.

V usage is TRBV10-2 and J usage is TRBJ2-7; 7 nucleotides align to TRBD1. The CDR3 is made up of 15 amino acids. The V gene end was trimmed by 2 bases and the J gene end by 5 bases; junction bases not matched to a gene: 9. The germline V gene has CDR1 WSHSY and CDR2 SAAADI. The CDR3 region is CASSERTGASHEQYF. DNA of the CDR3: TGCGCCAGCAGTGAGCGGACAGGCGCTTCCCACGAGCAGTACTTC.

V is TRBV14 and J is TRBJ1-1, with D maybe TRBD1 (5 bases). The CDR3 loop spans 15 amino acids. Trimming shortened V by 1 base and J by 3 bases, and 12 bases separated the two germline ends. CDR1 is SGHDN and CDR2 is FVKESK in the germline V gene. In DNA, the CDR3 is TGTGCCAGCAGCCAAGGGGCAGGGAAGGACACTGAAGCTTTCTTT. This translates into CASSQGAGKDTEAFF.

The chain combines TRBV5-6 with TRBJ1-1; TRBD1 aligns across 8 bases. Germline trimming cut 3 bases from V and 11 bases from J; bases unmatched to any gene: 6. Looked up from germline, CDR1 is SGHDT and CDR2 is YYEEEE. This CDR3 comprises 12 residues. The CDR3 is CASSSTGGVAFF. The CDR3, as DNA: TGTGCCAGCAGCTCAACAGGGGGGGTGGCTTTCTTT.

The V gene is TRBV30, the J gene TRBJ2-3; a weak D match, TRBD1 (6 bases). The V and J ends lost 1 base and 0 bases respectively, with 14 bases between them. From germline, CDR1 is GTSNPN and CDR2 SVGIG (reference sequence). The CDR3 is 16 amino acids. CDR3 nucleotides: TGTGCCTGGAGTGCCGAAGGGACATCTAGCACAGATACGCAGTATTTT. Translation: CAWSAEGTSSTDTQYF.

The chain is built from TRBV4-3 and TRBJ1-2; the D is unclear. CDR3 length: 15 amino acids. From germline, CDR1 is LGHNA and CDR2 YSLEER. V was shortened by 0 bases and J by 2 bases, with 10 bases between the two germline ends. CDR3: CASSQDRITNYGYTF. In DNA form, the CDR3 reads TGCGCCAGCAGCCAAGACAGAATCACGAACTATGGCTACACCTTC.

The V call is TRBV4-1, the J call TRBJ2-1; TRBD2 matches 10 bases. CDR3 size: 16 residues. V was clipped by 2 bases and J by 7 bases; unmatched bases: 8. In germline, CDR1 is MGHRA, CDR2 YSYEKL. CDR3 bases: TGCGCCAGCAGCCAAACCCGAGCGGGGGGGCCAAATGAGCAGTTCTTC. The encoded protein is CASSQTRAGGPNEQFF.

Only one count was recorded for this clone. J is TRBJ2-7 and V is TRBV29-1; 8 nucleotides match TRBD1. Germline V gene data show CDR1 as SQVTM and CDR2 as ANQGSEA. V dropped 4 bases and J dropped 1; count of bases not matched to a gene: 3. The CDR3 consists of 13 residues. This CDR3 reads CSVGQGRSYEQYF. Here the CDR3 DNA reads TGCAGCGTTGGACAGGGGAGGTCCTACGAGCAGTACTTC.

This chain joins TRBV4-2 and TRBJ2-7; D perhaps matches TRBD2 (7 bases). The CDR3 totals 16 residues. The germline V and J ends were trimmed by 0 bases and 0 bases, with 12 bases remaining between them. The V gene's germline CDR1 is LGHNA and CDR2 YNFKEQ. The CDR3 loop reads CASSQDTGGTSYEQYF. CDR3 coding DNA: TGTGCCAGCAGCCAAGATACGGGGGGCACCTCCTACGAGCAGTACTTC.

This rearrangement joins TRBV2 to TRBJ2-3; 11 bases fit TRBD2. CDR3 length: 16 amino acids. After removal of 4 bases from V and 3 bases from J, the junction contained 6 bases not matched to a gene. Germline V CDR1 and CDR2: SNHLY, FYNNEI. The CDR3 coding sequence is TGTGCCAGCAGTGTCCCGACTAGCGGGGAGACAGATACGCAGTATTTT. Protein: CASSVPTSGETDTQYF.

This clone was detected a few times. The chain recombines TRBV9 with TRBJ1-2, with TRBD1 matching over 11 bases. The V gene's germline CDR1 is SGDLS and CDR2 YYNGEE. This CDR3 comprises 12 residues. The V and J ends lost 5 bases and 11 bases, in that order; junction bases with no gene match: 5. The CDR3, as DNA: TGTGCCAGCAGTCGGGACAGGGGGAAATACACCTTC. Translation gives CASSRDRGKYTF.

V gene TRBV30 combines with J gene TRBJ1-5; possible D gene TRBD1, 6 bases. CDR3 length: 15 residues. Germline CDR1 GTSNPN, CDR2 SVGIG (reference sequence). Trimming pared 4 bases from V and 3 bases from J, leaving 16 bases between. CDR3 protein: CAWNVGGGINQPQHF. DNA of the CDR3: TGTGCCTGGAATGTAGGGGGAGGGATCAATCAGCCCCAGCATTTT.

The CDR3 DNA is TGTGCCAGCAGCTTGGTTTTGAGCTCCTACGAGCAGTACTTC. It yields the protein CASSLVLSSYEQYF. The chain has TRBV5-6 and TRBJ2-7; D is undetermined. V lost 0 bases, J lost 0 bases, and 7 bases lay in between. The CDR3 length is 14 residues. Germline CDR1 reads SGHDT; CDR2 reads YYEEEE.